One sample yielded the 22 T cell receptor beta chains listed below, sequenced in a study of cytomegalovirus exposure and HLA in healthy donors. Primers included in the PCR were 60 Vbeta and 13 Jbeta primers. Clones were sequenced by immunoSEQ multiplex PCR, and TCRdb holds only the in-frame ones, with some missing. Of about 140,000 clones listed, roughly three quarters were seen once; the top ten hold 1.6%. The specimen sequenced was PBMCs. The receptors originated from a young woman in good health and CMV-seronegative.

The table lists this clone with a few counts. The chain combines TRBV5-1 with TRBJ1-2, with TRBD1 as a possible D gene (6 bases). The CDR3 has 13 residues. V shed 0 bases and J shed 3 bases, with 6 bases lying between them. CDR1 and CDR2 from the germline V gene are SGHRS and YFSETQ. The CDR3 sequence is CASSLDRDYGYTF. CDR3 DNA: TGCGCCAGCAGCTTGGACAGGGACTATGGCTACACCTTC. The full variable domain, in which reference TRBV5-1 and TRBJ1-2 provide the parts outside the CDR3, is KAGVTQTPRYLIKTRGQQVTLSCSPISGHRSVSWYQQTPGQGLQFLFEYFSETQRNKGNFPGRFSGRQFSNSRSEMNVSTLELGDSALYLCASSLDRDYGYTFGSGTRLTVV.

This chain links TRBV9 with TRBJ1-1; TRBD1 matches at 10 bases. CDR1 and CDR2 from the germline V gene are SGDLS and YYNGEE. The CDR3 totals 15 residues. V gave up 0 bases and J gave up 5 bases; unmatched junction bases: 4. CDR3 coding DNA: TGTGCCAGCAGCGTAGGACAGGGGGCAGGGACTGAAGCTTTCTTT. Residues: CASSVGQGAGTEAFF.

In nucleotides, the CDR3 is TGTGCCAGCAATCTCCCGGGATCCAATTCGGAAGCTTTCTTT. The encoded protein is CASNLPGSNSEAFF. This chain links TRBV6-1 with TRBJ1-1, with D unclear. Germline assignment: CDR1 MNHNS and CDR2 SASEGT. The CDR3 contains 14 residues. Deletions cut 7 bases from V and 8 bases from J, with 20 bases between.

The chain employs TRBV5-1 and TRBJ2-7, with 11 bases aligning to TRBD1. CDR1 is SGHRS and CDR2 is YFSETQ in the germline V gene. J was trimmed by 6 bases and V by 7 bases; bases with no gene match: 6. This CDR3 has 13 amino acids. This CDR3 is CASHRDRGAEQYV. The CDR3 DNA sequence: TGCGCCAGCCACCGGGACAGGGGGGCCGAGCAGTACGTC.

The CDR3 loop is CASSPTGGYTYEQYF. The CDR3 DNA reads TGTGCCAGCAGCCCTACTGGGGGGTATACCTACGAGCAGTACTTC. J is TRBJ2-7 and V is TRBV28; a possible D gene is TRBD2 (6 bases). CDR3 length: 15 amino acids. The ends were cut back, 6 bases at V and 2 bases at J, with 17 bases in the middle. CDR1 and CDR2 (germline): MDHEN, SYDVKM.

The rearrangement links TRBV7-2 to TRBJ1-5; tentatively, D is TRBD1 (6 bases). The V end lost 7 bases, the J end lost 5 bases, and 18 bases lay between the germline ends. The germline V gene has CDR1 SGHTA and CDR2 FQGNSA. The CDR3 extends over 15 amino acids. The CDR3 reads CASKSHPDSYQPQHF. The CDR3 coding sequence is TGTGCCAGCAAATCTCACCCGGACAGCTATCAGCCCCAGCATTTT.

This clone was counted a few times. This chain links TRBV11-2 with TRBJ1-1, with 8 bases aligning to TRBD1. The germline CDR1 and CDR2 sequences are SGHAT and FQNNGV. This CDR3 is built from 13 residues. Losses at the gene ends were 4 bases for V and 3 bases for J; bases not matched to a gene: 1. CDR3 region: CASSSQGDTEAFF. CDR3 bases: TGTGCCAGCAGCTCACAGGGGGACACTGAAGCTTTCTTT. Complete variable domain (other parts from reference TRBV11-2 and TRBJ1-1): EAGVAQSPRYKIIEKRQSVAFWCNPISGHATLYWYQQILGQGPKLLIQFQNNGVVDDSQLPKDRFSAERLKGVDSTLKIQPAKLEDSAVYLCASSSQGDTEAFFGQGTRLTVV.

The V and J genes are TRBV10-1 and TRBJ2-1; maybe TRBD2 (6 bases). Deletions cut 5 bases from V and 7 bases from J, with 12 bases between. The CDR3 totals 13 residues. Germline V gives CDR1 WNHNN, CDR2 SYGVQD (reference sequence). The CDR3 DNA reads as TGCGCCAGCAGTCTAGGAGGGGAGAATGAGCAGTTCTTC. Protein sequence: CASSLGGENEQFF.

The chain joins TRBV9 to TRBJ2-1; TRBD2 aligns across 10 bases. Germline CDR1 reads SGDLS; CDR2 reads YYNGEE. V trimming: 6 bases; J trimming: 4 bases; junction bases outside the gene matches: 7. This CDR3 is 15 amino acids long. CDR3 region: CASNKGSGGYNEQFF. The CDR3 bases are TGTGCCAGCAATAAGGGTAGCGGGGGGTACAATGAGCAGTTCTTC.

This chain uses TRBV5-6 with TRBJ1-2; D is undetermined. Germline V CDR1 and CDR2: SGHDT, YYEEEE. CDR3 length equals 13 residues. Deletions cut 1 base from V and 2 bases from J, with 6 bases between. The CDR3 reads CASSLSRNYGYTF. The CDR3 nucleotides are TGTGCCAGCAGCTTGAGCAGGAACTATGGCTACACCTTC. The whole variable domain, remainder taken from reference TRBV5-6 and TRBJ1-2, is DAGVTQSPTHLIKTRGQQVTLRCSPKSGHDTVSWYQQALGQGPQFIFQYYEEEERQRGNFPDRFSGHQFPNYSSELNVNALLLGDSALYLCASSLSRNYGYTFGSGTRLTVV.

The chain is built from TRBV29-1 and TRBJ2-1; 10 bases agree with TRBD2. Trimming at V came to 7 bases and at J to 8 bases, leaving 8 bases not matched to a gene. Germline V CDR1 and CDR2: SQVTM, ANQGSEA. This CDR3 is 13 amino acids long. Here the CDR3 reads CSEGTSELDEQFF. DNA of the CDR3: TGCAGCGAAGGGACTAGCGAGTTGGATGAGCAGTTCTTC.

This clone has just a few counts. The chain joins TRBV7-2 to TRBJ2-5; TRBD1 agrees at 10 bases. The CDR3 has 18 amino acids. J lost 5 bases, V lost 5 bases, and 17 bases had no gene match. Germline-derived CDR1 and CDR2 are SGHTA and FQGNSA. The chain's CDR3 is CASSPRATGGGIRETQYF. The DNA of the CDR3 is TGTGCCAGCAGCCCACGAGCGACAGGGGGCGGGATAAGGGAGACCCAGTACTTC.

V and J are TRBV5-5 and TRBJ1-2, with 9 bases aligning to TRBD1. Germline values: CDR1 SGHKS, CDR2 YYEKEE (reference sequence). The ends lost 7 bases at V and 7 bases at J; junction bases unmatched: 14. The CDR3 runs to 15 residues. The CDR3 sequence: CASHHPGQGIGGYTF. The CDR3 region has the DNA TGTGCCAGCCACCACCCCGGACAGGGGATCGGTGGCTACACCTTC.

The chain is built from TRBV28 and TRBJ2-5; 15 nucleotides line up with TRBD2. Germline V gene data show CDR1 as MDHEN and CDR2 as SYDVKM. V shed 6 bases and J 9 bases; nucleotides not matched to a gene: 17. This CDR3 region has 18 residues. The CDR3 region is CASRQAGTSGGFTEPQYF. The CDR3 nucleotides read TGTGCCAGCAGACAAGCCGGGACTAGCGGGGGGTTTACAGAACCCCAGTACTTC.

The rearrangement links TRBV6-5 to TRBJ2-1; D unresolved. This CDR3 spans 15 amino acids. From germline, CDR1 is MNHEY and CDR2 SVGAGI. Trimming stripped 0 bases from V and 2 bases from J, with 8 bases between. The CDR3 DNA reads TGTGCCAGCAGTTACTCGAGTACGGCCTACAATGAGCAGTTCTTC. This gives the protein CASSYSSTAYNEQFF.

The chain combines TRBV18 with TRBJ1-5; D is perhaps TRBD1 (6 bases). The V gene's germline CDR1 is KGHSH and CDR2 LQKENI. The CDR3 is 16 amino acids. V lost 3 bases to trimming and J lost 6 bases, with 18 bases between them. The CDR3 spells CASSPTSWGQGQPQHF. In DNA form, the CDR3 reads TGTGCCAGCTCACCCACCAGTTGGGGACAAGGTCAGCCCCAGCATTTT. Full variable domain (remainder filled in from reference TRBV18 and TRBJ1-5): NAGVMQNPRHLVRRRGQEARLRCSPMKGHSHVYWYRQLPEEGLKFMVYLQKENIIDESGMPKERFSAEFPKEGPSILRIQQVVRGDSAAYFCASSPTSWGQGQPQHFGDGTRLSIL.

The chain links TRBV21-1 to TRBJ2-7; no DNA check was done on the table's D call, TRBD1. TRBV21-1 is described as a pseudogene. The CDR3 contains 17 residues. In DNA, the CDR3 is TGTGCCAGCAGCAAAGCGCTGCGAACAGAGGGGGCCGGAGAGCAGTACGTC. Translating gives CASSKALRTEGAGEQYV.

V gene TRBV19 combines with J gene TRBJ1-1; the match to TRBD1 covers 9 bases. From germline, CDR1 is LNHDA and CDR2 SQIVND (reference sequence). V was pared by 3 bases and J by 1 base, with 3 bases of the junction left unmatched. CDR3 length equals 15 residues. The CDR3 sequence: CASSISGQGNTEAFF. The CDR3 coding sequence is TGTGCCAGTAGTATTTCGGGACAGGGGAACACTGAAGCTTTCTTT.

The chain employs TRBV19 and TRBJ1-2, with a tentative D call TRBD1 (6 bases). The ends were cut back, 0 bases at V and 5 bases at J, with 13 bases in the middle. The CDR3 has 15 amino acids. CDR1 and CDR2 from the germline V gene are LNHDA and SQIVND (reference sequence). The CDR3 region is CASSIDWRQAYGYTF. CDR3 in DNA: TGTGCCAGTAGTATAGATTGGAGACAGGCGTATGGCTACACCTTC.

This sequence joins TRBV7-2 and TRBJ2-1; D unclear. CDR3 length: 13 residues. Germline CDR1 is SGHTA and CDR2 is FQGNSA. The V and J ends lost 5 bases and 8 bases respectively, with 13 bases between them. This CDR3 reads CASSPTGRYEQFF. Written as DNA, the CDR3 is TGTGCCAGCAGCCCCACCGGCAGGTATGAGCAGTTCTTC.

This rearrangement joins TRBV28 to TRBJ2-7; 11 nucleotides agree with TRBD2. V lost 5 bases, J lost 1 base, and 4 bases stayed unmatched. Germline lookup yields CDR1 MDHEN and CDR2 SYDVKM. The CDR3 has 15 residues. The CDR3 bases are TGTGCCAGCAGTGCCACTAGCGGGGGTTCCTACGAGCAGTACTTC. This gives the protein CASSATSGGSYEQYF.

V is TRBV6-5 and J is TRBJ2-1, with 9 bases that match TRBD2. CDR3 length: 15 amino acids. Germline V gene sequence: CDR1 MNHEY, CDR2 SVGAGI. V lost 5 bases and J lost 5; bases outside the gene matches: 7. This chain's CDR3 is CASSPAGGNHNEQFF. CDR3 DNA sequence: TGTGCCAGCAGTCCCGCGGGGGGGAACCACAATGAGCAGTTCTTC.